The present entry profiles one TCR beta chain with its context. What antigen it recognizes has not been identified. Base qualities were left out, and no much larger clone turns up one base away. The source of the sample is a study of blood T cells in healthy people across ages (dated by TCRdb to between 2014 and 2016). Some background on the complete study: In model experiments, template switching captured about one uniquely barcoded TCR beta cDNA molecule for every two T cells. To avoid experimental bias, donors of different ages were spread randomly across the sequencing lanes. The donors were divided into four age groups: young (average roughly 15 years), middle-aged (about 40), aged (62) and long-lived (about 80). To track age-related changes in TCR beta repertoire diversity, the study relied on deep sequencing normalized with unique cDNA molecular identifiers. Using the same blood draw, the study looked at two additional independent replicas of 1 million unique cDNA reads for two donors, one aged 18 to 30 and the other aged 80 or older. The full study reports these points: Since profiling was done on bulk unsorted PBMCs, naive and antigen-experienced compartments could not be conclusively compared. Estimates of total diversity based on one million sequenced T cells were considered lower bounds and underestimates. As age increased, observed TCR beta diversity per million T cells dropped in a roughly linear way, and a significant reduction was already evident by age about 40. Compared with the aged group, the long-lived group had more naive CD4+ T cells, fewer expanded clones and increased TCR diversity, suggesting age selection. Because donor CMV infection status was unknown, age-related changes in expanded clonotypes were potentially confounded. A strong correlation was found between observed TCR beta diversity and the percentage of naive T cells measured by flow cytometry.

Donors were 40 or so systemically healthy Caucasian individuals from Russia aged roughly 6 to 95 years. About 9.8 milliliters of peripheral blood were drawn from each donor into EDTA-treated Vacutainer tubes. Ficoll-Paque density-gradient centrifugation was used to isolate PBMCs, with at least 7 million per sample. Trizol reagent was used to extract total RNA from the PBMCs, yielding at least 6 micrograms per sample. For every donor, flow cytometry on a PBMC aliquot measured the percentage of naive CD45RAhigh/CD27high T cells. The CDR3 runs 14 amino acids, cysteine and phenylalanine included. The CDR3 DNA has 42 bases and is translated from base 1. Between the V and J ends, shortened by 3 bases and 0 bases respectively, the junction contains 6 bases. Via the germline V gene, CDR1 is SNHLY and CDR2 FYNNEI. The library was made by 5' RACE. Sequencing took place on an Illumina HiSeq 2500. A second PCR of about 6 to 11 cycles was performed with a sample-barcoded 5' primer and a J-beta primer mix. A template-switch 5' adaptor carrying 12 random nucleotides introduced a unique molecular identifier onto each TCR beta cDNA molecule. Each sample yielded at least 3 million CDR3-containing paired-end reads. The Mint cDNA synthesis kit, primed by a TRBC-specific oligonucleotide, was used to synthesize first-strand cDNA from all RNA. Following uracil-DNA glycosylase treatment, all cDNA underwent a first 18-cycle PCR with the universal primers M1SS and BC2_uni_R. The paper's data handling went like this. For normalization, 1 million high-quality reads, each with a distinct molecular identifier, were randomly selected from each sample. Reads sharing molecular identifiers were discarded rather than binned into consensus sequences. MiTCR, set to a Q25 quality threshold and the strictest error-elimination algorithm, was used for CDR3 identification, clonotype clustering and error correction. A nonparametric unseen species model with Euler transformation was used to estimate a lower bound on total TCR beta diversity. TCRdb trimmed the raw reads at Q25, called clones with MiXCR and kept productive beta chains. Entries are consolidated by CDR3 protein sequence, retaining the most common genes and DNA. TCRdb's processing, not the study's, gives the V and J calls here. This sample is represented by roughly 1.5 million distinct CDR3 sequences; approximately 39% of them were singletons. Approximately 4% of the sample belongs to the ten largest clones.

The sample was blood. The chain couples TRBV2 to TRBJ1-5; too little of a D gene remains to name it. This TCR came from a woman under 30 in good health. The CDR3 reads as follows: CASSDQASNQPQHF. The DNA reads TGTGCCAGCAGTGATCAGGCTAGCAATCAGCCCCAGCATTTT.